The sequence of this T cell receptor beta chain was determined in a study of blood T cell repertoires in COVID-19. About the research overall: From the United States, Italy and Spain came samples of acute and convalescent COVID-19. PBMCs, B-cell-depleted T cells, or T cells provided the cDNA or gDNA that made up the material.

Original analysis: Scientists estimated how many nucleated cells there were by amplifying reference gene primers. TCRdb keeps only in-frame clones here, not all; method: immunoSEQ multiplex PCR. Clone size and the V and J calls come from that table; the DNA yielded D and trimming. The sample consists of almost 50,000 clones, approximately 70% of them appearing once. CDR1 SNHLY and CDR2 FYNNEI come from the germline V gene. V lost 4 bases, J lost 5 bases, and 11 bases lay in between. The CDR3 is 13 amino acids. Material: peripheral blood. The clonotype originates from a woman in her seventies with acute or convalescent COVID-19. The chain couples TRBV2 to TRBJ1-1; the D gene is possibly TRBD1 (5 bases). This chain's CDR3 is CASSGQGETEAFF. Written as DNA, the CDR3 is TGTGCCAGCAGTGGGCAGGGTGAAACTGAAGCTTTCTTT.